Many counts were recorded for the clone carrying this T cell receptor beta chain. Its antigen is currently unknown. These data are taken from a study of T-cell memory formation after mild COVID-19. Study information: TCR clusters were largely donor specific.

V trimming: 2 bases; J trimming: 7 bases; junction bases outside the gene matches: 5. CDR3 length equals 15 residues. Germline V gene sequence: CDR1 SGHAT, CDR2 FQNNGV. 5'RACE with constant-segment primers yielded barcoded, UMI-tagged TCR alpha and TCR beta cDNA libraries. A single record per CDR3 protein comes from TCRdb applying MiXCR to the 5' RACE reads. The repertoire holds around 470,000 distinct CDR3 sequences, with around 20% as singletons. General study findings and limits: Clones which contracted sat mainly in CM and EM if CD4+, and in EMRA if CD8+.

Material: PBMCs or a T cell subset sorted from them (not recorded which). The sequence came from an adult woman who had mild COVID-19 (a few samples of this study predate the infection). Cell type and time point are not known. This sequence joins TRBV11-2 and TRBJ2-1, with 10 bases aligning to TRBD2. This CDR3 is CASSLLAGVGNEQFF. In DNA, the CDR3 is TGTGCCAGCAGCTTACTAGCGGGAGTAGGGAATGAGCAGTTCTTC.